This T cell receptor (beta chain) stems from a study of shared T cell receptors in the human thymus (dated by TCRdb to 2020 to 2022). Turning to the overall study: The study examined how self-reactive, shared T-cell receptor alpha chains are generated in the human thymus.

Of note for this clone: Its recognized antigen is unknown. No base qualities exist here, and no much larger clone lies one base off it.

To prepare the library, the immunoSEQ multiplex PCR assay was applied. TCRdb limited this immuneACCESS table to in-frame rearrangements with V and J called. A share of clones is missing; checked studies link under half to unresolved V genes, and the rest is unexplained. The sample yields about 610,000 clones; 85% to 90% were counted once. The biggest ten clones account for approximately 0.01% of the sample. This same sample was also part of a study on human thymus T cells. The second paper further reports: In Finland, the donors were immunologically healthy infants who were having open corrective cardiac surgery for congenital heart defects. Thymus tissue was obtained as surgical resects removed during corrective cardiac surgery. Usage of V and J gene segments appeared to be biased in both the thymic and the peripheral blood repertoires. According to the related research, thymic TCR repertoires were highly overlapping among unrelated individuals. The study characterized TCR alpha and beta repertoires from under 10 infant thymus samples and a few related peripheral blood samples. The cohort included about six male and a couple of female infants, with donor ages spanning 7 to 244 days. Thymocytes were freed from the tissue by mechanical means and kept at -70 degrees C as pellets of roughly 9-34 million cells. Genomic DNA was extracted from frozen cell pellets with a QIAsymphony instrument. TCRB and TCRAD loci were amplified from a standardized quantity of quality-controlled genomic DNA using the immunoSEQ multiplex PCR assay. The V(D)J region was spanned by amplicons of a length sufficient to cover the CDR3 and to identify V and J genes. Amplicon sequencing was performed on an Illumina platform through the commercial immunoSEQ service. Corrections for primer bias and sequencing errors followed previously described methods, while TCRAD and TCRB definitions were based on the IMGT database. Analysis of the repertoires was done with immunoSEQ Analyzer 3.0 and VDJTools and included basic statistics, V/J segment usage, diversity estimates, rarefaction and pairwise overlap. Diversity was estimated using the Chao1, ChaoE, Efron-Thisted, Shannon and inverse Simpson indices, and was also estimated on datasets down-sampled to the size of the smallest sample. Repertoire overlap used strict matching of CDR3 nucleotide sequence, V gene and J gene, with Jaccard-based multidimensional scaling clustering. On average, roughly 740,000 unique TCRB clonotypes were obtained from thymus samples, compared with 70,000 to 90,000 from blood samples.

The source of this sequence is a boy in the first two years of life with a congenital heart defect. Donor details come from another sample of the same person, matched by shared clones. Sequencing input: thymocytes.

The CDR3 region reads CASSDLANYGYTF. The DNA sequence is TGCGCCAGCAGTGATTTAGCTAACTATGGCTACACCTTC. The rearranged chain carries TRBV10-2 and TRBJ1-2; the D gene remains uncertain. Inclusive of the bounding cysteine and phenylalanine, the CDR3 is 13 residues long. Just CDR3 DNA is preserved here, 39 bases in frame from base 1. V was cut back by 3 bases and J by 0 bases, leaving a gap of 5 bases between them. The CDR1 and CDR2 encoded by the germline V gene are WSHSY and SAAADI.